The 30 T cell receptor beta chains reported below all come from one sample, sequenced in a study of chemoradiotherapy in HPV16-positive cancers (dated 2022 in TCRdb). The library came from the immunoSEQ multiplex PCR assay. TCRdb carries this immuneACCESS record with in-frame sequences only. Its versions omit some clonotypes, under half of them owing to an unresolved V gene in the studies checked, with the rest unexplained. The sample profile shows some 12,000 clones; just over 90% of them were found once. Roughly 1.8% of the sample is in the top ten clones. The source was blood, collected from a patient who underwent chemoradiotherapy. These TCRs come from a human donor with HPV-associated anogenital cancer.

The chain employs TRBV4-1 and TRBJ2-3; D possibly uses TRBD1 or TRBD2 (7 bases each). The V end was cut by 2 bases, the J end by 6 bases, with 15 bases between. The length of the CDR3 is 15 residues. Germline V CDR1 and CDR2: MGHRA, YSYEKL. The CDR3 is CASSQLDREGDTQYF. CDR3 in DNA: TGCGCCAGCAGCCAACTAGACAGGGAGGGGGATACGCAGTATTTT.

V is TRBV6-1 and J is TRBJ1-2; D might be TRBD1 (6 bases). The CDR3 is made up of 15 amino acids. Trimming removed 2 bases at V and 2 bases at J, with 12 bases between. CDR1 and CDR2 (germline): MNHNS, SASEGT. CDR3 loop: CASSENRELNYGYTF. The CDR3 DNA sequence: TGTGCCAGCAGTGAAAACAGGGAATTGAACTATGGCTACACCTTC.

The chain recombines TRBV29-1 with TRBJ2-7; 9 bases fit TRBD2. Germline V gene sequence: CDR1 SQVTM, CDR2 ANQGSEA. The CDR3 extends over 11 amino acids. The CDR3 region is CAGGLNYEQYF. The CDR3 DNA reads as TGCGCGGGGGGGTTGAACTACGAGCAGTACTTC.

Here the CDR3 DNA reads TGTGCCAGCAGTTTAAAAACAGGGGTAGGTCAGTACTTC. This codes for CASSLKTGVGQYF. The V call is TRBV27, the J call TRBJ2-7; 7 nucleotides agree with TRBD1. Germline V gives CDR1 MNHEY, CDR2 SMNVEV (reference sequence). The CDR3 loop spans 13 amino acids. J was trimmed by 10 bases and V by 2 bases; bases with no gene match: 8.

A note on this clone: Germline and junction disagree at one end, which may indicate a read error. This chain uses TRBV19 with TRBJ2-7, with 9 nucleotides matching TRBD1. The germline V gene has CDR1 LNHDA and CDR2 SQIVND (reference sequence). The CDR3 loop spans 15 amino acids. The CDR3 DNA sequence: TGTGCCAGTAATCCAACCGGGACAGGGAGTTACGCGCAGTACTTC. Its protein product is CASNPTGTGSYAQYF.

This sequence joins TRBV4-1 and TRBJ1-5, with D possibly matching TRBD1 (6 bases). V dropped 4 bases and J dropped 7 bases, with 14 bases sitting between them. CDR3 length: 14 residues. Germline values: CDR1 MGHRA, CDR2 YSYEKL. DNA of the CDR3: TGCGCCAGCAGCCCCCCGGACAGCACCCAGCCCCAGCATTTT. Protein: CASSPPDSTQPQHF.

The V and J genes are TRBV5-1 and TRBJ2-5, with TRBD2 matching over 13 bases. From germline, CDR1 is SGHRS and CDR2 YFSETQ. Unmatched junction bases numbered 14, after V lost 4 bases and J lost 5 bases. The CDR3 has 18 residues. The CDR3 sequence: CASSRTLAGGRSGETQYF. The CDR3 DNA is TGCGCCAGCAGCAGGACACTAGCGGGGGGGCGTTCCGGCGAGACCCAGTACTTC.

A few counts support this clone. The rearrangement joins TRBV7-9 to TRBJ1-1; TRBD1 is a possible D gene (6 bases). V was clipped by 5 bases and J by 2 bases, with 18 bases between them. Germline-derived CDR1 and CDR2 are SEHNR and FQNEAQ (reference sequence). The CDR3 loop spans 16 amino acids. The CDR3 DNA follows: TGTGCCAGCAGCCCGGGGCGGGGGGCAGGAAACACTGAAGCTTTCTTT. It codes for CASSPGRGAGNTEAFF.

The chain links TRBV19 to TRBJ1-5, with 8 bases fitting TRBD1. The trim removed 5 bases at V and 3 bases at J, leaving 6 bases unmatched. In germline, CDR1 is LNHDA, CDR2 SQIVND (reference sequence). CDR3 length: 15 amino acids. The CDR3 DNA follows: TGTGCCAGTAGTCGGGGGACAGGTAACAATCAGCCCCAGCATTTT. Translating gives CASSRGTGNNQPQHF.

The chain joins TRBV4-2 to TRBJ1-4; D is undetermined. Germline CDR1 and CDR2: LGHNA and YNFKEQ. V was pared by 4 bases and J by 0 bases, with 18 bases between. This CDR3 has 18 residues. CDR3 nucleotide sequence: TGTGCCAGCAGCCGACAATCCGCAGTGGGTGCAACTAATGAAAAACTGTTTTTT. This translates into CASSRQSAVGATNEKLFF.

V gene TRBV27 combines with J gene TRBJ2-1; 9 nucleotides line up with TRBD2. V was clipped by 7 bases and J by 10 bases; unmatched bases: 8. The CDR3 runs 13 residues. The germline CDR1 and CDR2 sequences are MNHEY and SMNVEV (reference sequence). The CDR3 region has the DNA TGTGCCAGCAAGGGGCGGGGGGGAGGAGAGCAGTTCTTC. Protein sequence: CASKGRGGGEQFF.

The chain combines TRBV23-1 with TRBJ2-3; 9 nucleotides align to TRBD2. TRBV23-1 is placed among ORFs of uncertain function. This CDR3 contains 19 residues. The junction had 13 bases not matched to a gene; V was cut back by 3 bases and J by 0 bases. CDR3 region: CASSQGDLAGKDSTDTQYF. The CDR3 region has the DNA TGCGCCAGCAGTCAGGGAGACCTAGCGGGGAAGGATAGCACAGATACGCAGTATTTT.

The table lists this clone with a count of one. The chain employs TRBV11-3 and TRBJ2-5; 7 bases align to TRBD1. Trimming cost V 5 bases and J 5 bases; bases outside gene matches: 11. The CDR3 length is 15 residues. From germline, CDR1 is SGHNT and CDR2 YENEEA. The CDR3 nucleotides read TGTGCCAGCAGCGACGACACAGGGGTCGGGGAGACCCAGTACTTC. This sequence encodes CASSDDTGVGETQYF. Together with reference TRBV11-3 and TRBJ2-5, the CDR3 gives the full variable domain: EAGVVQSPRYKIIEKKQPVAFWCNPISGHNTLYWYLQNLGQGPELLIRYENEEAVDDSQLPKDRFSAERLKGVDSTLKIQPAELGDSAVYLCASSDDTGVGETQYFGPGTRLLVL.

The gene calls are TRBV4-1 and TRBJ2-1; no clear D gene. V lost 2 bases, J lost 4 bases, and 12 bases lay in between. Germline V CDR1 and CDR2: MGHRA, YSYEKL. The length of the CDR3 is 15 residues. The CDR3 DNA follows: TGCGCCAGCAGCCAATGGTCGGAGCTTTACAATGAGCAGTTCTTC. This codes for CASSQWSELYNEQFF.

The chain links TRBV19 to TRBJ1-5; possible D gene TRBD1, 5 bases. Per the germline V gene, CDR1 is LNHDA and CDR2 is SQIVND (reference sequence). Trimming stripped 1 base from V and 0 bases from J, with 7 bases between. The CDR3 loop spans 15 amino acids. CDR3 loop: CASSIGGPSNQPQHF. Written as DNA, the CDR3 is TGTGCCAGTAGTATAGGGGGCCCTAGCAATCAGCCCCAGCATTTT.

The chain recombines TRBV18 with TRBJ2-7; D is perhaps TRBD1 (6 bases). This CDR3 has 13 amino acids. Trimming removed 3 bases from V and 2 bases from J, with 8 bases in between. CDR1 is KGHSH and CDR2 is LQKENI in the germline V gene. In nucleotides, the CDR3 is TGTGCCAGCTCACCCGGGACAACCTACGAGCAGTACTTC. Its protein is CASSPGTTYEQYF.

The chain uses TRBV11-3 and TRBJ2-7; D uncertain. The V end lost 1 base, the J end lost 4 bases, and 5 bases lay between the germline ends. Looked up from germline, CDR1 is SGHNT and CDR2 is YENEEA. This CDR3 region has 12 residues. CDR3 nucleotides: TGTGCCAGCAGCTTAGGTAGTTACGAGCAGTACTTC. This translates into CASSLGSYEQYF.

In this sample, this clone turned up once. The V gene is TRBV29-1, the J gene TRBJ2-1; 15 bases map to TRBD2. Trimming took 7 bases from V and 6 from J; bases not matched to a gene: 13. This CDR3 region has 17 residues. Germline V CDR1 and CDR2: SQVTM, ANQGSEA. CDR3: CSASGLAGGRGSNEQFF. For the CDR3, the DNA is TGCAGCGCCTCGGGACTAGCGGGGGGTCGGGGGTCCAATGAGCAGTTCTTC.

The chain links TRBV9 to TRBJ2-2; tentative D call: TRBD1 (5 bases). The germline V gene encodes CDR1 SGDLS and CDR2 YYNGEE. This CDR3 is built from 13 residues. V lost 3 bases, J lost 6 bases, and 9 bases lay in between. The CDR3 sequence is CASSGAGSGELFF. CDR3 DNA: TGTGCCAGCAGCGGGGCAGGGTCCGGGGAGCTGTTTTTT.

The chain uses TRBV7-2 and TRBJ1-1, with D perhaps matching TRBD1 (6 bases). The CDR3 spans 14 residues. Trimming removed 3 bases at V and 1 base at J, with 9 bases between. The germline V gene encodes CDR1 SGHTA and CDR2 FQGNSA. The CDR3 nucleotides are TGTGCCAGCAGCTTCAAGGGGGGGAACACTGAAGCTTTCTTT. It translates to CASSFKGGNTEAFF.

The chain is built from TRBV5-1 and TRBJ2-7; D remains unclear. The CDR3 extends over 14 amino acids. From germline, CDR1 is SGHRS and CDR2 YFSETQ. Trimming left V 4 bases short and J 2 bases short, with 13 bases between. The CDR3 DNA reads TGCGCCAGCAGCACCGGAAAAATTACCTACGAGCAGTACTTC. It codes for CASSTGKITYEQYF.

The rearrangement uses TRBV7-3 and TRBJ1-5, with D possibly matching TRBD1 (6 bases). The CDR3 is 15 amino acids. The germline V and J ends were trimmed by 6 bases and 1 base, with 13 bases remaining between them. Per the germline V gene, CDR1 is SGHTA and CDR2 is FQGTGA. The CDR3 DNA sequence: TGTGCCAGCAGACCGTCGGGGACAAGCAATCAGCCCCAGCATTTT. Residues: CASRPSGTSNQPQHF. The whole variable domain, filled in from reference TRBV7-3 and TRBJ1-5, reads GAGVSQTPSNKVTEKGKYVELRCDPISGHTALYWYRQSLGQGPEFLIYFQGTGAADDSGLPNDRFFAVRPEGSVSTLKIQRTERGDSAVYLCASRPSGTSNQPQHFGDGTRLSIL.

The J gene is TRBJ1-5, the V gene TRBV10-3, with 8 positions matching TRBD1. Germline CDR1 ENHRY, CDR2 SYGVKD. This CDR3 is built from 15 residues. Trimming cost V 6 bases and J 2 bases; bases outside gene matches: 6. CDR3 protein: CAIRATGAGNQPQHF. DNA for the CDR3: TGTGCCATCAGGGCGACAGGGGCAGGCAATCAGCCCCAGCATTTT.

This chain joins TRBV19 and TRBJ1-1; a possible D gene is TRBD1 (6 bases). The germline V and J ends were trimmed by 3 bases and 9 bases, with 11 bases remaining between them. The CDR3 is made up of 12 amino acids. CDR1 and CDR2 from the germline V gene are LNHDA and SQIVND (reference sequence). CDR3 nucleotides: TGTGCCAGTAGTATTATGGGACAAAAAGCTTTCTTT. This codes for CASSIMGQKAFF.

The chain recombines TRBV18 with TRBJ1-1, with D unresolved. The CDR3 covers 14 residues. Germline V gene sequence: CDR1 KGHSH, CDR2 LQKENI. V shed 2 bases and J shed 8 bases, with 15 bases lying between them. The DNA of the CDR3 is TGTGCCAGCTCACCAAAAGGCGGGTCAGCAGAAGCTTTCTTT. Protein: CASSPKGGSAEAFF.

The V gene is TRBV13, the J gene TRBJ1-1, with no clear D. The V gene lost 2 bases and the J gene lost 6 bases, with 10 bases spanning the gap. Germline V gives CDR1 PRHDT, CDR2 FYEKMQ (reference sequence). This CDR3 comprises 13 residues. Here the CDR3 reads CASSLNLGSEAFF. The CDR3 nucleotides are TGTGCCAGCAGCTTAAATTTGGGTTCTGAAGCTTTCTTT.

This rearrangement joins TRBV4-2 to TRBJ2-7; 7 bases are shared with TRBD2. J lost 1 base, V lost 8 bases, and 11 bases had no gene match. The CDR3 is 15 residues long. The V gene's germline CDR1 is LGHNA and CDR2 YNFKEQ. CDR3 bases: TGTGCCAGCGAGAAGGAGGCCGGGGGGTCCTACGAGCAGTACTTC. Protein: CASEKEAGGSYEQYF.

The rearrangement joins TRBV7-9 to TRBJ2-7; 11 bases fit TRBD1. With V trimmed by 4 bases and J by 4 bases, 9 bases remained unmatched. Germline CDR1 reads SEHNR; CDR2 reads FQNEAQ (reference sequence). The CDR3 length is 16 residues. CDR3 in amino acids: CASSSRTGTGGYEQYF. The CDR3 bases are TGTGCCAGCAGCTCACGTACCGGGACAGGGGGTTACGAGCAGTACTTC.

The rearrangement links TRBV7-9 to TRBJ2-4; D remains unclear. V shed 5 bases and J shed 0 bases, with 14 bases lying between them. Germline V gene lookup returns CDR1 SEHNR and CDR2 FQNEAQ (reference sequence). This CDR3 has 16 residues. The CDR3 protein is CASSAEILLAKNIQYF. Written as DNA, the CDR3 is TGTGCCAGCAGCGCCGAAATTCTTCTAGCCAAAAACATTCAGTACTTC.

The chain links TRBV4-1 to TRBJ1-1; TRBD1 is a possible D gene (5 bases). The germline gives CDR1 MGHRA, CDR2 YSYEKL. Deletions cut 2 bases from V and 5 bases from J, with 18 bases between. This CDR3 is built from 16 residues. CDR3 bases: TGCGCCAGCAGCCAACGTGCTCGTGGCAGGGCGACTGAAGCTTTCTTT. Its translation is CASSQRARGRATEAFF.